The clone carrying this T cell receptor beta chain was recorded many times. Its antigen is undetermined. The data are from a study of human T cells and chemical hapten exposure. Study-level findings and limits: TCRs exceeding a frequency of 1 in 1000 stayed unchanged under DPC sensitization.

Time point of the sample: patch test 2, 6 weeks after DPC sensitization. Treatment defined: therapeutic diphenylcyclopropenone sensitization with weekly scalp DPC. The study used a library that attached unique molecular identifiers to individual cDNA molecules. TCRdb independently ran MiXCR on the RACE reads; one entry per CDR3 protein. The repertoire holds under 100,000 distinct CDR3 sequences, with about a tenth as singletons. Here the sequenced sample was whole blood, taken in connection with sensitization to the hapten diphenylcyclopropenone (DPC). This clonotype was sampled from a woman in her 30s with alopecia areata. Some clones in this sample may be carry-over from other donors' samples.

The CDR3 reads CASSQEMGNLQFF. CDR3 nucleotide sequence: TGCGCCAGCAGCCAAGAGATGGGTAATCTGCAGTTCTTC. The chain carries TRBV4-1 and TRBJ2-1; D not certain. Trimming cost V 0 bases and J 12 bases, with 12 bases left between them. The V gene's germline CDR1 is MGHRA and CDR2 YSYEKL. This CDR3 has 13 residues.